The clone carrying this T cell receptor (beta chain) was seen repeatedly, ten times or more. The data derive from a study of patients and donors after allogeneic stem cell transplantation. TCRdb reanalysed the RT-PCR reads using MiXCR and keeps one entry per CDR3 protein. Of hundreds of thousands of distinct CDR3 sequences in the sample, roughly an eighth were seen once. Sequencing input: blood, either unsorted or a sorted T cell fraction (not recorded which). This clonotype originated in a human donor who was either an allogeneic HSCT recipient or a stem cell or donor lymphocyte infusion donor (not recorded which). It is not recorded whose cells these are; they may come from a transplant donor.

This CDR3 is CASSPPGLGMNTEAFF. As DNA, the CDR3 is TGTGCCAGCAGCCCCCCCGGACTCGGCATGAACACTGAAGCTTTCTTT. The chain joins TRBV12-3 or TRBV12-4 to TRBJ1-1; D gene unclear. The CDR3 has 16 residues. Trimming left V 6 bases short and J 0 bases short, with 17 bases between.